The subject of this entry is one TCR beta chain. The antigen is undetermined. With a much larger clone just one base away, this may be a read error. An absence of ophthalmopathy progression within 18 months meant stable Graves' hyperthyroidism. The authors took PBMCs from 10 ml fresh peripheral blood. Amplification targeted TCR beta CDR3 regions from RNA transcripts. RT-PCR in the first round (using the HTBI primer set) targeted the TCR CDR3. TCRdb analysed the multiplex PCR reads with MiXCR anew, one entry per CDR3 protein. The sample carries around 700,000 distinct CDR3 sequences, about a third recorded once. The CDR3 sequence is 15 residues long. Per the germline V gene, CDR1 is ENHRY and CDR2 is SYGVKD. The data were taken from a study of T cells in Graves' hyperthyroidism and ophthalmopathy. Points from the study as a whole: In the blood, most expanded thyroid clonotypes above 0.001 appeared as well. Ophthalmopathy onset followed model prediction by a median about six months.

The chain recombines TRBV10-3 with TRBJ1-2; the D gene is possibly TRBD1 (5 bases). This TCR derives from a woman aged 40 to 49 with Graves' hyperthyroidism. The material sequenced was blood. CDR3 in amino acids: CASSYSAQVTEGYTF. The CDR3 DNA sequence: TGTGCCAGCAGTTACTCGGCACAGGTGACGGAGGGCTACACCTTC.